The 32 T cell receptor beta chains given below trace back to one sample, sequenced in a study of T cells in Graves' hyperthyroidism and ophthalmopathy. The source material, RNA transcripts, was used to amplify TCR beta CDR3 regions. First-round RT-PCR of the TCR CDR3 relied on the HTBI primer set. Using its own MiXCR run on the multiplex PCR reads, TCRdb lists one record per CDR3 protein. Altogether about 700,000 distinct CDR3 sequences are present, about 14% being singletons, with the ten largest covering roughly a tenth. The sample was blood. Receptor source: a woman aged 18-30 years with Graves' hyperthyroidism.

This clonotype was detected many times. This chain uses TRBV12-3 or TRBV12-4 with TRBJ1-1, with no clear D. This CDR3 region has 13 residues. With 6 bases removed from V and 1 base from J, the gap between germline ends came to 9 bases. CDR3: CASRLHTNTEAFF. Written as DNA, the CDR3 is TGTGCCAGCAGGCTGCATACGAACACTGAAGCTTTCTTT.

This clonotype turned up a few times. The chain uses TRBV9 and TRBJ2-1; 9 bases match TRBD1. Per germline, CDR1 SGDLS and CDR2 YYNGEE. The CDR3 runs 16 residues. J lost 7 bases, V lost 0 bases, and 8 bases had no gene match. CDR3 DNA sequence: TGTGCCAGCAGCGTAGCTTTAGGACAGGGGAGGAATGAGCAGTTCTTC. This gives the protein CASSVALGQGRNEQFF. Full variable domain (remainder filled in from reference TRBV9 and TRBJ2-1): DSGVTQTPKHLITATGQRVTLRCSPRSGDLSVYWYQQSLDQGLQFLIQYYNGEERAKGNILERFSAQQFPDLHSELNLSSLELGDSALYFCASSVALGQGRNEQFFGPGTRLTVL.

The sample holds many counts of this clonotype. The chain joins TRBV29-1 to TRBJ2-3; TRBD2 aligns across 11 bases. Germline CDR1 is SQVTM and CDR2 is ANQGSEA. J gave up 3 bases and V 5 bases, and 10 bases lay outside the gene matches. The CDR3 runs 16 residues. CDR3 protein: CSVMGSLAGATDTQYF. Here the CDR3 DNA reads TGCAGCGTTATGGGGTCACTAGCGGGAGCGACAGATACGCAGTATTTT.

This clonotype was recorded a few times. V gene TRBV7-9 combines with J gene TRBJ2-2; tentatively, D is TRBD1 or TRBD2 (5 bases each). The CDR3 sequence is 16 residues long. Between the trimmed V and J ends, which lost 3 bases and 0 bases, there was a span of 11 bases. The germline V gene has CDR1 SEHNR and CDR2 FQNEAQ (reference sequence). This CDR3 is CASSFGLGPNTGELFF. The CDR3 nucleotides read TGTGCCAGCAGCTTCGGACTGGGACCGAACACCGGGGAGCTGTTTTTT.

Turning to this clonotype: A much larger clonotype is one base distant, so this may be a read error. The V call is TRBV3-1, the J call TRBJ1-1, with D unresolved. The CDR3 has 13 amino acids. V was trimmed by 5 bases and J by 1 base, leaving 8 bases between them. Germline loops: CDR1 LGHDT, CDR2 YNNKEL (reference sequence). CDR3 in amino acids: CASSTPQNTEAFF. The CDR3 nucleotides are TGTGCCAGCAGCACCCCACAGAACACTGAAGCTTTCTTT.

This clonotype was detected many times. CDR3 loop: CASSRDTVQETQYF. As DNA, the CDR3 is TGTGCCAGCAGCCGCGACACGGTACAAGAGACCCAGTACTTC. The J gene is TRBJ2-5, the V gene TRBV6-1; no definite D call. Trimming removed 6 bases at V and 2 bases at J, with 13 bases between. Germline V gene lookup returns CDR1 MNHNS and CDR2 SASEGT. This CDR3 contains 14 residues.

The sample holds many counts of this clonotype. The genes are TRBV20-1 and TRBJ1-4; D ambiguous. The germline gives CDR1 DFQATT, CDR2 SNEGSKA (reference sequence). This CDR3 is 15 amino acids long. Trimming pared 1 base from V and 8 bases from J, leaving 17 bases between. The CDR3 sequence: CSARGRLGLREKLFF. CDR3 in DNA: TGCAGTGCTAGAGGGAGGTTGGGATTGAGAGAAAAACTGTTTTTT.

This clonotype occurred many times. This rearrangement joins TRBV7-8 to TRBJ2-7; D is perhaps TRBD1 (6 bases). Trimming shortened V by 1 base and J by 5 bases, and 15 bases separated the two germline ends. The CDR3 length is 15 residues. CDR1 and CDR2 from the germline V gene are SGHVS and FQNEAQ. In nucleotides, the CDR3 is TGTGCCAGCAGCTTAGACTCCTTGACAGGTCACGAGCAGTACTTC. Encoded protein: CASSLDSLTGHEQYF.

The rearrangement links TRBV4-1 to TRBJ1-1; D is perhaps TRBD1 (6 bases). The CDR3 has 16 residues. Germline lookup yields CDR1 MGHRA and CDR2 YSYEKL. The V and J ends lost 3 bases and 1 base respectively, with 15 bases between them. Written as DNA, the CDR3 is TGCGCCAGCAGCCAGACCCGGACAGCCCGGAACACTGAAGCTTTCTTT. This codes for CASSQTRTARNTEAFF.

The chain links TRBV29-1 to TRBJ1-5; D possibly corresponds to TRBD1 (6 bases). Germline V gene sequence: CDR1 SQVTM, CDR2 ANQGSEA. The CDR3 extends over 14 amino acids. V gave up 6 bases and J gave up 4 bases, with 16 bases separating them. The CDR3 spells CSVALGGGNQPQHF. CDR3 DNA: TGCAGCGTCGCCCTCGGAGGGGGTAATCAGCCCCAGCATTTT.

This clonotype occurred a few times. V gene TRBV3-1 combines with J gene TRBJ2-7; no clear D gene. The CDR3 extends over 15 amino acids. V was shortened by 1 base and J by 2 bases, with 12 bases between the two germline ends. Germline-derived CDR1 and CDR2 are LGHDT and YNNKEL (reference sequence). The CDR3 is CASSQAGRKTYEQYF. CDR3 nucleotide sequence: TGTGCCAGCAGCCAAGCTGGACGGAAAACCTACGAGCAGTACTTC.

This clonotype was detected ten times or more. The J gene is TRBJ2-5, the V gene TRBV27; D not certain. Deletions cut 5 bases from V and 5 bases from J, with 18 bases between. Per the germline V gene, CDR1 is MNHEY and CDR2 is SMNVEV (reference sequence). The CDR3 extends over 15 amino acids. As DNA, the CDR3 is TGTGCCAGCAGTGTATGGACCGGAGTTCAGGAGACCCAGTACTTC. Protein product: CASSVWTGVQETQYF.

About this clonotype itself: Possible read error: a much larger clone is one base away. This chain uses TRBV12-3 or TRBV12-4 with TRBJ1-1; D is perhaps TRBD1 (6 bases). Trimming shortened V by 4 bases and J by 1 base, and 16 bases separated the two germline ends. This CDR3 contains 16 residues. For the CDR3, the DNA is TGTGCCAGCAGTTCACAGGGTTCCATGGCGAACACTGAAGCTTTCTTT. Amino acid sequence: CASSSQGSMANTEAFF.

This clonotype has ten or more counts. The genes are TRBV7-6 and TRBJ2-1; a possible D gene is TRBD2 (5 bases). Germline loops: CDR1 SGHVS, CDR2 FNYEAQ. CDR3 size: 16 residues. V lost 0 bases and J 3 bases, leaving 12 bases between the germline ends. The CDR3 DNA follows: TGTGCCAGCAGCTTAGCATGGCGCGGGCGCTACAATGAGCAGTTCTTC. Its protein product is CASSLAWRGRYNEQFF.

Only a few counts were recorded for this clonotype. V is TRBV19 and J is TRBJ1-5, with D perhaps TRBD1 (6 bases). CDR3 length equals 13 residues. The germline V and J ends were trimmed by 8 bases and 6 bases, with 14 bases remaining between them. The germline CDR1 and CDR2 sequences are LNHDA and SQIVND (reference sequence). The CDR3 loop is CASAVGTFQPQHF. For the CDR3, the DNA is TGTGCCAGTGCTGTGGGGACATTTCAGCCCCAGCATTTT.

V is TRBV20-1 and J is TRBJ2-7, with 8 bases identical to TRBD1. Germline V CDR1 and CDR2: DFQATT, SNEGSKA (reference sequence). V was pared by 5 bases and J by 0 bases, with 15 bases of the junction left unmatched. The CDR3 consists of 17 residues. CDR3 sequence: CSAQGAGQFSGSYEQYF. The CDR3 nucleotides are TGCAGTGCTCAGGGGGCAGGTCAGTTCTCTGGCTCCTACGAGCAGTACTTC.

This clonotype has a handful of counts. The genes are TRBV6-1 and TRBJ2-1; no reliable D call. The germline V and J ends were trimmed by 1 base and 3 bases, with 10 bases remaining between them. The CDR3 covers 15 residues. Germline-derived CDR1 and CDR2 are MNHNS and SASEGT. The DNA of the CDR3 is TGTGCCAGCAGTGAAGTCCGGGCCAGCTACAATGAGCAGTTCTTC. Translating it yields CASSEVRASYNEQFF.

This clonotype was counted ten times or more. CDR3 in DNA: TGTGCCAGCAGTGAAAGGAGTTGGGACGAGCAGTACTTC. As protein: CASSERSWDEQYF. V gene TRBV2 combines with J gene TRBJ2-7; no definite D call. Germline lookup yields CDR1 SNHLY and CDR2 FYNNEI. CDR3 length equals 13 residues. V shed 2 bases and J shed 5 bases, with 10 bases lying between them. Supplemented by reference TRBV2 and TRBJ2-7, the full variable domain reads EPEVTQTPSHQVTQMGQEVILRCVPISNHLYFYWYRQILGQKVEFLVSFYNNEISEKSEIFDDQFSVERPDGSNFTLKIRSTKLEDSAMYFCASSERSWDEQYFGPGTRLTVT.

This clonotype has more than one count but fewer than ten. The chain employs TRBV5-5 and TRBJ2-7; no definite D call. Trimming removed 2 bases at V and 3 bases at J, with 12 bases between. Germline V gives CDR1 SGHKS, CDR2 YYEKEE (reference sequence). CDR3 length: 14 residues. CDR3 in amino acids: CASSFFVSYYEQYF. CDR3 nucleotide sequence: TGTGCCAGCAGCTTTTTTGTCAGTTACTACGAGCAGTACTTC.

The chain is built from TRBV9 and TRBJ2-7; possible D gene TRBD2, 5 bases. Trimming removed 3 bases from V and 6 bases from J, with 19 bases in between. Looked up from germline, CDR1 is SGDLS and CDR2 is YYNGEE. The CDR3 covers 15 residues. The CDR3 DNA reads TGTGCCAGCAGCGAGGGCCCGGGGTGGTTTCTCGAGCAGTACTTC. Residues: CASSEGPGWFLEQYF.

This clonotype came up many times. This chain uses TRBV3-1 with TRBJ1-3; D unclear. Trimming cost V 0 bases and J 0 bases, with 12 bases left between them. Looked up from germline, CDR1 is LGHDT and CDR2 is YNNKEL (reference sequence). CDR3 length: 17 residues. CDR3 bases: TGTGCCAGCAGCCAAGATCACAGCTACACCTCTGGAAACACCATATATTTT. Translating it yields CASSQDHSYTSGNTIYF.

In this sample, this clonotype turned up many times. The rearrangement uses TRBV7-2 and TRBJ2-5; TRBD2 aligns across 7 bases. Germline loops: CDR1 SGHTA, CDR2 FQGNSA. This CDR3 contains 16 residues. The J segment lost 5 bases and the V segment lost 5 bases, leaving 14 bases of the junction unmatched. CDR3 amino acids: CASSPWERGGGETQYF. The CDR3 nucleotides read TGTGCCAGCAGCCCTTGGGAGCGCGGGGGTGGGGAGACCCAGTACTTC.

This clonotype was detected many times. The gene calls are TRBV7-2 and TRBJ2-5, with D possibly being TRBD1 (6 bases). The V end was cut by 2 bases, the J end by 1 base, with 14 bases between. Per germline, CDR1 SGHTA and CDR2 FQGNSA. This CDR3 is 16 amino acids long. CDR3 region: CASSLITGLIQETQYF. The CDR3 DNA sequence: TGTGCCAGCAGCTTAATAACAGGGCTCATCCAAGAGACCCAGTACTTC.

This clonotype was counted ten times or more. The chain links TRBV3-1 to TRBJ2-3, with D uncertain. CDR1 is LGHDT, CDR2 YNNKEL, per germline (reference sequence). V lost 4 bases, J lost 4 bases, and 9 bases lay in between. This CDR3 spans 13 amino acids. CDR3 protein: CASSLPRADTQYF. Here the CDR3 DNA reads TGTGCCAGCAGCCTCCCCCGGGCAGATACGCAGTATTTT.

This clonotype was detected ten times or more. V gene TRBV2 combines with J gene TRBJ1-2; 7 nucleotides align to TRBD1. CDR3 length: 15 amino acids. V gave up 5 bases and J gave up 5 bases; unmatched junction bases: 11. Looked up from germline, CDR1 is SNHLY and CDR2 is FYNNEI. The CDR3 DNA follows: TGTGCCAGCAGTCCACAGGGGCGAGGAGTTTATGGCTACACCTTC. It encodes CASSPQGRGVYGYTF.

In its sample, this clonotype was seen many times. CDR3 sequence: CASSLGGLTSGRWGSYNEQFF. In DNA form, the CDR3 reads TGCGCCAGCAGCTTAGGGGGATTGACTAGCGGGAGATGGGGCTCCTACAATGAGCAGTTCTTC. The chain joins TRBV5-1 to TRBJ2-1, with 12 bases identical to TRBD2. V gave up 2 bases and J gave up 0 bases; unmatched junction bases: 15. The CDR3 extends over 21 amino acids. CDR1 is SGHRS and CDR2 is YFSETQ in the germline V gene.

The rearrangement joins TRBV10-2 to TRBJ2-1, with 8 bases that match TRBD2. J lost 8 bases, V lost 4 bases, and 10 bases had no gene match. This CDR3 region has 15 residues. Germline V lookup: CDR1 WSHSY, CDR2 SAAADI. The CDR3 nucleotides are TGCGCCAGCAGTGCAGCGGGAGTAGGGTGGGATGAGCAGTTCTTC. The encoded protein is CASSAAGVGWDEQFF.

This clonotype was detected many times. This chain links TRBV18 with TRBJ1-1; the D gene is possibly TRBD1 (5 bases). Germline loops: CDR1 KGHSH, CDR2 LQKENI. Trimming took 1 base from V and 12 from J, leaving 15 bases between them. The CDR3 contains 13 residues. The CDR3 protein is CASSPQGYRETFF. The DNA for the CDR3 is TGTGCCAGCTCACCACAGGGGTATCGCGAAACTTTCTTT.

This clonotype was seen repeatedly, ten times or more. The gene calls are TRBV11-1 and TRBJ2-3; 7 bases agree with TRBD1. The CDR3 length is 15 residues. Trimming cost V 1 base and J 4 bases; bases outside gene matches: 5. Germline V gene data show CDR1 as SGHAT and CDR2 as FQDESV (reference sequence). The CDR3 is CASSLVQGIADTQYF. CDR3 sequence (DNA): TGTGCCAGCAGCTTAGTACAGGGGATCGCAGATACGCAGTATTTT. The whole variable domain, remainder taken from reference TRBV11-1 and TRBJ2-3, is EAEVAQSPRYKITEKSQAVAFWCDPISGHATLYWYRQILGQGPELLVQFQDESVVDDSQLPKDRFSAERLKGVDSTLKIQPAELGDSAMYLCASSLVQGIADTQYFGPGTRLTVL.

The rearrangement joins TRBV14 to TRBJ1-2; D unresolved. V was shortened by 4 bases and J by 5 bases, with 14 bases between the two germline ends. Germline CDR1 and CDR2: SGHDN and FVKESK. The CDR3 contains 14 residues. The CDR3 DNA sequence: TGTGCCAGCAGCCTAAGGACGGAAGATTATGGCTACACCTTC. It specifies CASSLRTEDYGYTF. The full variable domain, its missing parts supplied by reference TRBV14 and TRBJ1-2, is EAGVTQFPSHSVIEKGQTVTLRCDPISGHDNLYWYRRVMGKEIKFLLHFVKESKQDESGMPNNRFLAERTGGTYSTLKVQPAELEDSGVYFCASSLRTEDYGYTFGSGTRLTVV.

The chain has TRBV20-1 and TRBJ2-1; 10 bases map to TRBD1. CDR3 size: 15 residues. Germline CDR1 DFQATT, CDR2 SNEGSKA (reference sequence). V dropped 8 bases and J dropped 7; count of bases not matched to a gene: 14. CDR3 bases: TGCAGTACCTCGGGGCGTGGACAGGGGGGTAATGAGCAGTTCTTC. Residues: CSTSGRGQGGNEQFF.

The chain links TRBV7-3 to TRBJ2-3, with 9 positions matching TRBD2. V was pared by 3 bases and J by 5 bases, with 3 bases of the junction left unmatched. Germline-derived CDR1 and CDR2 are SGHTA and FQGTGA. The CDR3 contains 14 residues. This CDR3 reads CASSLSGRIDTQYF. CDR3 in DNA: TGTGCCAGCAGCTTGAGCGGGAGGATAGATACGCAGTATTTT.